These 16 T cell receptor beta chains were sequenced from one sample in a study of beta chain features in type 1 diabetes. Study-level results: Moderate but significant shortening of TCRB CDR3s was recorded in all four CD4+ subsets from Type 1 diabetes patients.

No antigen has been identified for these receptors. The sequenced template was cDNA made from the entire isolated RNA. Sequencing used immunoSEQ multiplex PCR; TCRdb keeps in-frame clones, though not all of them. The sample carries approximately 260,000 clones, just over 20% recorded once. Material for sequencing was naive CD4+ T cells from blood. These receptor sequences come from a woman between 40 and 50 years old with type 1 diabetes.

This chain joins TRBV18 and TRBJ1-5, with D possibly matching TRBD1 (6 bases). Germline V gene lookup returns CDR1 KGHSH and CDR2 LQKENI. CDR3 length: 14 residues. The ends were cut back, 4 bases at V and 2 bases at J, with 9 bases in the middle. The CDR3 protein is CASSLGQRNQPQHF. The CDR3 DNA reads TGTGCCAGCTCACTCGGACAGCGCAATCAGCCCCAGCATTTT.

In this sample, this clone turned up a few times. This chain links TRBV5-1 with TRBJ1-5; D remains unclear. V was cut by 0 bases and J by 4 bases, with 8 bases left in between. Germline CDR1 is SGHRS and CDR2 is YFSETQ. The CDR3 consists of 14 residues. The CDR3 DNA is TGCGCCAGCAGCTTGGTGCCTACTAATCAGCCCCAGCATTTT. It encodes CASSLVPTNQPQHF.

The table lists this clone with a few counts. V usage is TRBV2 and J usage is TRBJ2-7; possibly TRBD1 for D (6 bases). This CDR3 is 14 amino acids long. Trimming took off 7 bases at V and 2 bases at J, with 15 bases between the two ends. Germline CDR1 SNHLY, CDR2 FYNNEI. The CDR3 sequence is CASNRDLTPYEQYF. The CDR3 DNA follows: TGTGCCAGCAACAGGGATTTAACCCCCTACGAGCAGTACTTC.

This chain uses TRBV7-3 with TRBJ2-3; 9 bases are shared with TRBD2. CDR1 and CDR2 from the germline V gene are SGHTA and FQGTGA. The CDR3 is 15 residues long. The junction had 9 bases not matched to a gene; V was cut back by 7 bases and J by 4 bases. The CDR3 region has the DNA TGTGCCAGCAACGAAGGCGGGGGGGCTTCAGATACGCAGTATTTT. This sequence encodes CASNEGGGASDTQYF.

The V call is TRBV4-2, the J call TRBJ2-1, with 8 nucleotides matching TRBD2. Germline V gene sequence: CDR1 LGHNA, CDR2 YNFKEQ. The length of the CDR3 is 14 residues. V lost 4 bases and J lost 9; bases outside the gene matches: 8. CDR3 residues: CASSRGGLAGEQFF. The CDR3 DNA reads TGTGCCAGCAGCCGGGGCGGACTAGCAGGTGAGCAGTTCTTC.

This clone was detected a few times. The rearrangement uses TRBV9 and TRBJ2-1, with a possible D match to TRBD2 (6 bases). This CDR3 comprises 21 residues. CDR1 is SGDLS and CDR2 is YYNGEE in the germline V gene. The V and J ends lost 3 bases and 1 base respectively, with 29 bases between them. The chain's CDR3 is CASSAVAVLVLGQGSYNEQFF. The DNA for the CDR3 is TGTGCCAGCAGCGCAGTAGCGGTCCTGGTATTGGGGCAGGGTTCCTACAATGAGCAGTTCTTC.

This clone has more than one count but fewer than ten. The J gene is TRBJ2-4, the V gene TRBV28, with 7 bases identical to TRBD2. Trimming took 4 bases from V and 1 from J; bases not matched to a gene: 4. Germline lookup yields CDR1 MDHEN and CDR2 SYDVKM. The CDR3 is 15 amino acids. CDR3 loop: CASSYGGMAKNIQYF. For the CDR3, the DNA is TGTGCCAGCAGTTACGGGGGGATGGCCAAAAACATTCAGTACTTC.

This clone turned up a few times. The chain uses TRBV30 and TRBJ2-7; 9 bases are a match to TRBD1. Unmatched junction bases numbered 10, after V lost 3 bases and J lost 4 bases. This CDR3 has 15 residues. Per the germline V gene, CDR1 is GTSNPN and CDR2 is SVGIG (reference sequence). The CDR3 nucleotides are TGTGCCTGGAGCCTTATCGGACAGGGGAGATACGAGCAGTACTTC. It yields the protein CAWSLIGQGRYEQYF.

This rearrangement joins TRBV28 to TRBJ2-4; 7 bases are shared with TRBD1. Looked up from germline, CDR1 is MDHEN and CDR2 is SYDVKM. The V and J ends lost 7 bases and 6 bases, in that order; junction bases with no gene match: 3. The CDR3 extends over 12 amino acids. The DNA for the CDR3 is TGTGCCAGCAACCGACAGGGAAACATTCAGTACTTC. Its protein product is CASNRQGNIQYF.

The CDR3 region is CASSQDKEGARETEAFF. CDR3 DNA: TGTGCCAGCAGCCAAGATAAAGAGGGAGCCCGAGAGACTGAAGCTTTCTTT. V usage is TRBV4-2 and J usage is TRBJ1-1; D not certain. Germline CDR1 reads LGHNA; CDR2 reads YNFKEQ. The CDR3 is 17 residues long. Trimming took 0 bases from V and 5 from J, leaving 19 bases between them.

The sample holds a few counts of this clone. The V call is TRBV2, the J call TRBJ2-6, with 9 nucleotides matching TRBD2. The CDR3 covers 20 residues. CDR1 is SNHLY and CDR2 is FYNNEI in the germline V gene. Germline trimming cut 2 bases from V and 0 bases from J; bases unmatched to any gene: 11. The CDR3 DNA follows: TGTGCCAGCAGTGAATATCTAGCGGGACCCTTAACCTCTGGGGCCAACGTCCTGACTTTC. Translated: CASSEYLAGPLTSGANVLTF.

V usage is TRBV12-5 and J usage is TRBJ1-1; D possibly corresponds to TRBD1 (6 bases). The CDR3 spans 11 residues. V was clipped by 5 bases and J by 7 bases, with 8 bases between them. CDR1 is LGHNT, CDR2 FRNRAP, per germline. The CDR3 DNA reads TGTGCTAGTGGTGGACAGAGTGAAGCTTTCTTT. Protein product: CASGGQSEAFF.

The sample holds a few counts of this clone. The chain combines TRBV7-3 with TRBJ1-1; 7 nucleotides align to TRBD1. Germline V gene sequence: CDR1 SGHTA, CDR2 FQGTGA. V was pared by 7 bases and J by 4 bases, with 6 bases of the junction left unmatched. The CDR3 spans 13 residues. CDR3 loop: CASTEGAGTEAFF. The CDR3 bases are TGTGCCAGCACTGAGGGGGCGGGCACTGAAGCTTTCTTT.

This chain uses TRBV7-9 with TRBJ2-7, with TRBD2 identical over 12 bases. Trimming removed 5 bases from V and 3 bases from J; junction bases left unmatched: 2. From germline, CDR1 is SEHNR and CDR2 FQNEAQ (reference sequence). The CDR3 totals 14 residues. CDR3 loop: CASSETSGSYEQYF. As DNA, the CDR3 is TGTGCCAGCAGCGAGACTAGCGGGAGCTACGAGCAGTACTTC.

With respect to this clone: This sample includes further DNA sequences coding for the same CDR3. This chain uses TRBV7-9 with TRBJ1-2; D unclear. The germline V gene encodes CDR1 SEHNR and CDR2 FQNEAQ (reference sequence). The CDR3 extends over 13 amino acids. Trimming took off 0 bases at V and 6 bases at J, with 8 bases between the two ends. The CDR3 protein is CASSLAGADGYTF. The CDR3 nucleotides read TGTGCCAGCAGCTTAGCTGGTGCGGATGGCTACACCTTC.

This clone came up a few times. Within the sample, other DNA sequences also encode this same CDR3. V and J are TRBV28 and TRBJ2-1, with a possible D match to TRBD2 (6 bases). There are 11 residues in the CDR3. V gave up 3 bases and J gave up 9 bases, with 6 bases separating them. CDR1 is MDHEN, CDR2 SYDVKM, per germline. The chain's CDR3 is CASSLGGEQFF. DNA of the CDR3: TGTGCCAGCAGTTTGGGAGGTGAGCAGTTCTTC.